Detailed here is one T cell receptor (beta chain). Antigen specificity is unknown. TCRdb keeps only in-frame clones here, not all; method: immunoSEQ multiplex PCR. The sample lists approximately 140,000 clones, approximately 90% seen once, with approximately 3.8% in the top ten. The source of the sample is a study of T cell responses to AZD1222 COVID-19 vaccine. Study-wide findings and caveats: The donors showed a predominance of white British ancestry and of females, with possible underestimation of clonal diversity.

CDR3 length equals 13 residues. V was cut by 1 base and J by 6 bases, with 9 bases left in between. Germline assignment: CDR1 LGHNA and CDR2 YSLEER. Here the sequenced sample was peripheral blood, taken 28 days after the second AZD1222 dose. The rearrangement uses TRBV4-3 and TRBJ1-2; TRBD1 is a possible D gene (5 bases). The TCR sequence derives from an adult who received the AZD1222 COVID-19 vaccine. The CDR3 spells CASSQVPGDGYTF. For the CDR3, the DNA is TGCGCCAGCAGCCAAGTTCCGGGGGATGGCTACACCTTC.